The subject of this entry is one TCR beta chain. This sample is part of a study of control samples from healthy donors and cancer patients. Clones were read by immunoSEQ multiplex PCR, and TCRdb kept only the in-frame ones, dropping some. Among approximately 100,000 clones listed, roughly 88% were seen once. Germline assignment: CDR1 SGHAT and CDR2 FQNNGV. The CDR3 is 15 amino acids. Trimming removed 1 base from V and 0 bases from J, with 6 bases in between. This TCR derives from a man in his thirties or forties in good health. The chain combines TRBV11-2 with TRBJ1-4, with D hard to call. Sequencing was performed on blood. The CDR3 DNA reads as TGTGCCAGCAGCTTAGGACCTACAACTAATGAAAAACTGTTTTTT. Its translation: CASSLGPTTNEKLFF. Supplemented by reference TRBV11-2 and TRBJ1-4, the full variable domain reads EAGVAQSPRYKIIEKRQSVAFWCNPISGHATLYWYQQILGQGPKLLIQFQNNGVVDDSQLPKDRFSAERLKGVDSTLKIQPAKLEDSAVYLCASSLGPTTNEKLFFGSGTQLSVL.